The clone carrying this TCR beta chain showed up just a few times. The sample comes from a study of T cell repertoires in cytomegalovirus infection. One entry per CDR3 protein results from TCRdb running MiXCR on the reads. Of 200,000 to 250,000 distinct CDR3 sequences listed, roughly 22% are singletons. There are 15 residues in the CDR3. Trimming stripped 6 bases from V and 0 bases from J, with 13 bases between. From germline, CDR1 is SGHRS and CDR2 YFSETQ. Sequencing was carried out using CD8+ T cells from PBMCs. The sequence derives from a human donor in good health (CMV status not recorded). Some clones in this sample may be carry-over from other donors' samples. This chain uses TRBV5-1 with TRBJ2-1; tentative D call: TRBD2 (5 bases). CDR3: CASTLASYSYNEQFF. In DNA, the CDR3 is TGCGCCAGCACCCTAGCATCGTACTCCTACAATGAGCAGTTCTTC.